This TCR beta chain was sequenced during a study of PD-L1 blockade in urothelial cancer (TCRdb year 2017). At the level of the whole study: Every patient began therapy at some point between 2013 and 2015 and was given atezolizumab 1,200 mg intravenously every 3 weeks. Under 30 patients had pretreatment blood TCR-seq, 24 had at least one posttreatment blood collection, and 24 had tumor TCR-seq. Durable clinical benefit was defined as progression-free survival longer than 6 months, and TCR features were also tested against progression-free and overall survival. Whole exome sequencing and RNA sequencing of pretreatment tumors were performed alongside TCR sequencing in the same patients. About 90% of the 29 patients were males with bladder-origin urothelial cancer, and about 65% of the 29 reported a prior smoking history. An ECOG performance status of 0 or 1 was recorded for the patients, and 0 to 3 prior chemotherapy regimens had been received by the patients. Roughly 9 patients reached durable clinical benefit, while 20 patients did not. A median of roughly 140,000 T cells and tens of thousands of unique TCRs was obtained from blood samples, and a median clonality of approximately 0.077 was observed. Blood samples were analyzed at 3 weeks after treatment start (second dose) and at 6 weeks after treatment start. Pretreatment tumor samples, along with matched peripheral blood serially collected before and after atezolizumab treatment, were subjected to TCR sequencing. The study was an exploratory multi-omic analysis of somatic, immune and clinical correlates of response to PD-L1 blockade with atezolizumab in urothelial cancer. What the research found in general, with its limitations: Small sample size (n of about 30) and many exploratory analyses mean the results are intended to be hypothesis-generating. Patients with durable benefit showed greater expansion of tumor-associated TCR clones in peripheral blood 3 weeks after starting treatment (n ≈ 22, p = 0.022). Improved progression-free and overall survival was found to be associated with pretreatment peripheral blood TCR clonality below the median.

The intended sense of this specimen's time point label: peripheral blood 6 weeks after treatment start. A total of 25 to 30 patients with locally advanced or metastatic urothelial carcinoma, treated at Memorial Sloan Kettering on a trial protocol, made up the cohort. Peripheral blood mononuclear cells were collected pretreatment and during treatment, at between 1 and 8 total time points per patient. The Qiagen DNeasy Blood extraction kit was used to purify genomic DNA from total PBMCs and from tumor samples. PBMCs were collected pretreatment and during treatment and were isolated and stored as previously described. Points on this clone: No antigen is known for it. Per-nucleotide qualities are absent, and no much larger clonotype sits a single base away.

Each PCR received spiked-in synthetic TCR analog templates so that absolute template abundance could be estimated from read counts. The immunoSEQ assay was used to amplify TCRbeta CDR3 regions from genomic DNA with bias-controlled V and J gene primers. Sequencing of rearranged TCRbeta segments was done at approximately 20X coverage. The original pipeline was this. Clustering was used to correct sequencing errors, and CDR3s were annotated against IMGT to assign V, D and J genes. Downstream analyses used only productive TCRbeta rearrangements, leaving out any out-of-frame or stop-codon sequences. To compute clonality, Shannon entropy was normalized by the log of the number of unique productive sequences and then subtracted from one. Fisher's exact test with Benjamini-Hochberg correction, using a cutoff of adjusted p below 0.01, was how clones that differed between time points or between blood and tumor were identified. Here the immuneACCESS table is served through TCRdb, limited to in-frame sequences with V and J called. Missing clones are a known gap in these copies; in checked studies unresolved V genes cover under half, and the rest lacks a known reason. V, J and clone size are taken as reported in that table, and D and trimming were inferred from the DNA itself. In this sample the table shows more than 95,000 clones, roughly 83% of which occur a single time. 2.4% of the sample is in the top ten clones.

The clonotype comes from a man aged 50-60 years with urothelial cancer. Source: PBMCs, taken around atezolizumab (anti-PD-L1) treatment.

The bases are TGTGCCAGTAGTATGGAGGGGAGAACCGGGGAGCTGTTTTTT. The resulting protein is CASSMEGRTGELFF. The chain is encoded by TRBV19 joined to TRBJ2-2; a tentative D match to TRBD2 spans 6 bases. Between the V and J ends, shortened by 3 bases and 5 bases respectively, the junction contains 10 bases. From the cysteine up to the phenylalanine, the CDR3 has a length of 14 residues. The kept DNA is CDR3 alone, 42 bases in frame from the first base. Per the germline V gene (reference sequence), LNHDA is the CDR1 and SQIVND is the CDR2.